The 21 T cell receptor beta chains given below trace back to one sample, sequenced in a study of metastatic and nonmetastatic thyroid tumors. MiXCR was used by TCRdb to re-call the PCR reads. The data contain around 20,000 clones, roughly 23% of them singletons. No patient had received any treatment before thyroid surgery. The sample taken for sequencing was tumor tissue. The receptors were gathered from a female donor with papillary thyroid cancer or a benign thyroid nodule (not recorded which). Some clones in this sample may be carry-over from other donors' samples.

V gene TRBV20-1 combines with J gene TRBJ1-2, with TRBD1 matching 11 bases. Germline lookup yields CDR1 DFQATT and CDR2 SNEGSKA (reference sequence). The ends lost 1 base at V and 4 bases at J; junction bases unmatched: 5. There are 15 residues in the CDR3. The CDR3 is CSARVDGTGGYGYTF. CDR3 coding DNA: TGCAGTGCTAGAGTAGACGGGACAGGGGGCTATGGCTACACCTTC.

The sample holds one count of this clone. The J gene is TRBJ1-1, the V gene TRBV20-1; D is possibly TRBD1 (5 bases). CDR3 size: 14 residues. The germline V gene encodes CDR1 DFQATT and CDR2 SNEGSKA (reference sequence). The V gene lost 5 bases and the J gene lost 0 bases, with 13 bases spanning the gap. The CDR3 nucleotides read TGCAGTGCTGAACAGACAGCCATGAACACTGAAGCTTTCTTT. It specifies CSAEQTAMNTEAFF.

This clone occurred many times. V gene TRBV19 combines with J gene TRBJ1-6; the D gene is possibly TRBD1 (5 bases). Germline V gene data show CDR1 as LNHDA and CDR2 as SQIVND (reference sequence). The V end was cut by 5 bases, the J end by 9 bases, with 14 bases between. CDR3 length: 14 amino acids. In nucleotides, the CDR3 is TGTGCCAGTAGTTATGCGCAGGGAGCTTCACCCCTCCACTTT. This gives the protein CASSYAQGASPLHF.

This clone is categorized as medium-sized (0.01 to 0.1%). This rearrangement joins TRBV6-2 or TRBV6-3 to TRBJ2-7; D unclear. The CDR3 length is 13 residues. Trimming stripped 6 bases from V and 4 bases from J, with 13 bases between. The V gene's germline CDR1 is MNHEY and CDR2 SVGEGT. The CDR3 region is CASSYHVAYEQYF. CDR3 in DNA: TGTGCCAGCAGCTACCACGTGGCGTACGAGCAGTACTTC.

This chain uses TRBV11-1 with TRBJ1-2; tentative D call: TRBD1 (6 bases). This CDR3 is 17 amino acids long. Germline V gives CDR1 SGHAT, CDR2 FQDESV (reference sequence). V was cut by 0 bases and J by 7 bases, with 21 bases left in between. CDR3: CASSLASGWEAGAGYTF. In DNA, the CDR3 is TGTGCCAGCAGCTTAGCTTCCGGGTGGGAAGCAGGGGCTGGCTACACCTTC.

This clone came up a few times. The chain joins TRBV6-2 or TRBV6-3 to TRBJ2-1; the D is unclear. V lost 8 bases to trimming and J lost 4 bases, with 15 bases between them. CDR1 is MNHEY and CDR2 is SVGEGT in the germline V gene. The CDR3 is 14 amino acids. In nucleotides, the CDR3 is TGTGCCAGCTTATCGCTGGACGGTTACAATGAGCAGTTCTTC. This encodes CASLSLDGYNEQFF.

This clone was recorded a few times. V is TRBV27 and J is TRBJ2-3; TRBD2 matches 10 bases. V was pared by 5 bases and J by 4 bases, with 12 bases of the junction left unmatched. Looked up from germline, CDR1 is MNHEY and CDR2 is SMNVEV (reference sequence). This CDR3 comprises 17 residues. The CDR3 protein is CASSAKSSGSIADTQYF. The CDR3 DNA sequence: TGTGCCAGCAGTGCAAAATCTAGCGGGAGTATCGCAGATACGCAGTATTTT.

This clone was recorded at least ten times. The gene calls are TRBV28 and TRBJ2-1; D is undetermined. CDR1 MDHEN and CDR2 SYDVKM come from the germline V gene. V lost 6 bases to trimming and J lost 4 bases, with 19 bases between them. The CDR3 contains 16 residues. Here the CDR3 reads CASSHDGPSRYNEQFF. The CDR3 coding sequence is TGTGCCAGCAGCCACGACGGGCCCTCTCGGTACAATGAGCAGTTCTTC.

In this sample, this clone turned up many times. A clone one base away is much larger, so this may be a read error. CDR3 DNA sequence: TGCAGTACAACCCGGGACTCCTTCACTCAAGAGACCCGGTACTTC. Protein: CSTTRDSFTQETRYF. The V gene is TRBV20-1, the J gene TRBJ2-5, with D perhaps matching TRBD2 (6 bases). Germline V lookup: CDR1 DFQATT, CDR2 SNEGSKA (reference sequence). CDR3 length: 15 amino acids.

This clone turned up a few times. This chain links TRBV6-1 with TRBJ2-7; possibly TRBD2 for D (6 bases). Per germline, CDR1 MNHNS and CDR2 SASEGT. V was clipped by 8 bases and J by 6 bases, with 20 bases between them. This CDR3 region has 14 residues. The CDR3 is CASQNGDPGVEQYF. For the CDR3, the DNA is TGTGCCAGCCAAAACGGGGACCCGGGGGTCGAGCAGTACTTC.

CDR3 amino acids: CASSDIDRDSPLHF. The CDR3 DNA reads as TGCGCCAGCAGTGATATCGACAGAGATTCACCCCTCCACTTT. The chain links TRBV10-2 to TRBJ1-6; the D gene is possibly TRBD1 (5 bases). The V end was cut by 3 bases, the J end by 8 bases, with 11 bases between. The CDR3 extends over 14 amino acids. Germline V lookup: CDR1 WSHSY, CDR2 SAAADI.

This clone has at least ten counts. The chain is built from TRBV7-9 and TRBJ1-2, with 9 bases fitting TRBD1. The germline V gene encodes CDR1 SEHNR and CDR2 FQNEAQ (reference sequence). The CDR3 has 13 residues. V lost 5 bases to trimming and J lost 7 bases; unmatched junction nucleotides: 5. In DNA, the CDR3 is TGTGCCAGCAGCCTCGGGACAGGGATTGGCTACACCTTC. This codes for CASSLGTGIGYTF.

This clone was seen ten or more times. This chain links TRBV11-2 with TRBJ1-1, with D perhaps matching TRBD1 (5 bases). Germline assignment: CDR1 SGHAT and CDR2 FQNNGV. Deletions cut 2 bases from V and 5 bases from J, with 21 bases between. The CDR3 is 17 amino acids. CDR3 protein: CASSLYRGVAPVTEAFF. The CDR3 nucleotides are TGTGCCAGCAGCTTATACCGGGGGGTGGCTCCGGTGACTGAAGCTTTCTTT. Variable domain in full (rest from reference TRBV11-2 and TRBJ1-1): EAGVAQSPRYKIIEKRQSVAFWCNPISGHATLYWYQQILGQGPKLLIQFQNNGVVDDSQLPKDRFSAERLKGVDSTLKIQPAKLEDSAVYLCASSLYRGVAPVTEAFFGQGTRLTVV.

In this sample, this clone turned up a few times. J is TRBJ2-1 and V is TRBV19; possible D gene TRBD2, 6 bases. Germline V gene sequence: CDR1 LNHDA, CDR2 SQIVND (reference sequence). This CDR3 spans 14 amino acids. V lost 3 bases and J 7 bases, leaving 13 bases between the germline ends. CDR3: CASSMAGGKNEQFF. The CDR3 region has the DNA TGTGCCAGTAGTATGGCTGGCGGGAAGAATGAGCAGTTCTTC.

In its sample, this clone was seen a few times. The chain links TRBV5-1 to TRBJ1-2; D ambiguous. V dropped 3 bases and J dropped 0 bases, with 9 bases sitting between them. The germline V gene encodes CDR1 SGHRS and CDR2 YFSETQ. This CDR3 is 14 amino acids long. The CDR3 sequence is CASSSDWTNYGYTF. The CDR3 DNA sequence: TGCGCCAGCAGCTCGGACTGGACTAACTATGGCTACACCTTC.

This clone was observed a few times. The junction differs from germline at one of its ends, possibly a read error. The chain recombines TRBV24-1 with TRBJ1-1; D may be TRBD1 (5 bases). CDR3 size: 15 residues. Germline loops: CDR1 KGHDR, CDR2 SFDVKD. Written as DNA, the CDR3 is TGTGCCACCACCTTGGGGGACGGGAGGAACACTGAAGTTTTCTTT. It is translated as CATTLGDGRNTEVFF.

This clone was counted once. The rearrangement joins TRBV7-9 to TRBJ2-7, with TRBD1 matching over 10 bases. The junction had 3 bases not matched to a gene; V was cut back by 5 bases and J by 2 bases. The germline V gene encodes CDR1 SEHNR and CDR2 FQNEAQ (reference sequence). This CDR3 has 14 residues. The CDR3 coding sequence is TGTGCCAGCAGCCTCGGACAGGGGGCCTACGAGCAGTACTTC. Its protein is CASSLGQGAYEQYF.

This clone was found many times. The gene calls are TRBV15 and TRBJ2-3; D uncertain. Deletions cut 3 bases from V and 5 bases from J, with 9 bases between. The length of the CDR3 is 13 residues. Germline CDR1 and CDR2: LNHNV and YYDKDF (reference sequence). CDR3 bases: TGTGCCACCAGCAGCGTCTGGGGAGATACGCAGTATTTT. It yields the protein CATSSVWGDTQYF.

This chain links TRBV15 with TRBJ2-7; D not resolved. V was trimmed by 0 bases and J by 6 bases, leaving 6 bases between them. There are 12 residues in the CDR3. Germline CDR1 and CDR2: LNHNV and YYDKDF (reference sequence). The CDR3 sequence: CATSRDETEQYF. CDR3 coding DNA: TGTGCCACCAGCAGAGATGAGACCGAGCAGTACTTC.

The chain uses TRBV6-5 and TRBJ1-2; D uncertain. This CDR3 has 14 amino acids. V lost 0 bases to trimming and J lost 4 bases, with 9 bases between them. Germline loops: CDR1 MNHEY, CDR2 SVGAGI. The CDR3: CASSYSSGGYGYTF. The CDR3 coding sequence is TGTGCCAGCAGTTACTCGAGCGGAGGCTATGGCTACACCTTC.

The chain uses TRBV2 and TRBJ1-5; D remains ambiguous. The CDR3 covers 15 residues. Germline values: CDR1 SNHLY, CDR2 FYNNEI. V shed 2 bases and J shed 2 bases, with 10 bases lying between them. The CDR3 loop is CASSERVYGNQPQHF. In DNA form, the CDR3 reads TGTGCCAGCAGTGAAAGAGTGTACGGCAATCAGCCCCAGCATTTT.